These 19 T cell receptor beta chains share one sample of origin, sequenced in a study of molecular identifiers for immune sequencing clone quantification. A single record per CDR3 protein comes from TCRdb applying MiXCR to the PCR reads. The sample has over 550,000 distinct CDR3 sequences, roughly 23% seen once. Sample: naive CD8+ T cells from blood, with Jurkat cell RNA spiked in. Subset given: FACS-sorted CD8+CD4-CCR7+CD45RA+ naive T cells. These receptors originate from a human donor in good health. Some libraries in this study had Jurkat cell RNA spiked in.

As for this clonotype: A much larger clone lies a single base off, so this may be a read error. The chain carries TRBV10-3 and TRBJ2-7; D is undetermined. V was cut by 7 bases and J by 2 bases, with 18 bases left in between. Germline lookup yields CDR1 ENHRY and CDR2 SYGVKD. The CDR3 sequence is 15 residues long. In DNA form, the CDR3 reads TGTGCCATCACCGCGGCGACGGACCGAGCCTACGAGCAGTACTTC. Translated, it gives CAITAATDRAYEQYF.

This clonotype was detected ten times or more. This chain joins TRBV20-1 and TRBJ2-7; 10 nucleotides match TRBD2. Germline V gene sequence: CDR1 DFQATT, CDR2 SNEGSKA (reference sequence). The V segment lost 3 bases and the J segment 6 bases; nucleotides outside the gene matches: 11. This CDR3 region has 15 residues. CDR3 bases: TGCAGTGCTAGCCCCTTACTAGCGGGACCCCTCGAGCAGTACTTC. Its translation is CSASPLLAGPLEQYF.

The rearrangement joins TRBV30 to TRBJ2-4, with 9 bases lining up with TRBD1. This CDR3 contains 17 residues. Germline assignment: CDR1 GTSNPN and CDR2 SVGIG (reference sequence). V was clipped by 3 bases and J by 7 bases; unmatched bases: 16. The CDR3 region is CAWSAIRDRANWNIQYF. The CDR3 region has the DNA TGTGCCTGGAGCGCTATTCGGGACAGGGCGAATTGGAACATTCAGTACTTC.

Of note for this clonotype: This may be a read error, as it is one base from a much larger clone. As the CDR3 is not closed by the conserved phenylalanine or tryptophan, this likely results from a read error. The V gene is TRBV7-9, the J gene TRBJ1-4, with 7 bases aligning to TRBD1. CDR1 and CDR2 from the germline V gene are SEHNR and FQNEAQ (reference sequence). The CDR3 loop spans 13 amino acids. The V and J ends lost 4 bases and 8 bases, in that order; junction bases with no gene match: 4. CDR3 protein: CASSSQDREKLFL. CDR3 DNA sequence: TGTGCCAGCAGCTCCCAGGACAGGGAAAAACTGTTTTTA.

With regard to this clonotype: Being one base from a much bigger clone, this may be a read error. The V gene is TRBV5-1, the J gene TRBJ2-7; D is possibly TRBD1 or TRBD2 (5 bases each). This CDR3 contains 13 residues. From germline, CDR1 is SGHRS and CDR2 YFSETQ. V gave up 4 bases and J gave up 3 bases, with 11 bases separating them. CDR3 residues: CASSIGAGYEQYF. CDR3 bases: TGCGCCAGCAGCATCGGGGCAGGCTACGAGCAGTACTTC.

This chain joins TRBV2 and TRBJ2-3; a weak D match, TRBD2 (7 bases). The CDR3 runs to 16 residues. Germline values: CDR1 SNHLY, CDR2 FYNNEI. Trimming shortened V by 7 bases and J by 1 base, and 18 bases separated the two germline ends. The DNA of the CDR3 is TGTGCCAGCATTGTGGGGGGGCGGGTTCGCACAGATACGCAGTATTTT. This codes for CASIVGGRVRTDTQYF.

This clonotype has at least ten counts. The V call is TRBV28, the J call TRBJ2-3, with 10 nucleotides matching TRBD2. This CDR3 spans 17 amino acids. The ends lost 3 bases at V and 3 bases at J; junction bases unmatched: 9. Per the germline V gene, CDR1 is MDHEN and CDR2 is SYDVKM. CDR3 nucleotides: TGTGCCAGCAGTTTTGGGCTAGCGGGAGTTCGGACAGATACGCAGTATTTT. Its translation is CASSFGLAGVRTDTQYF.

This clonotype was observed many times. The chain employs TRBV7-6 and TRBJ1-4; D gene uncertain. The germline CDR1 and CDR2 sequences are SGHVS and FNYEAQ. The CDR3 is made up of 14 amino acids. Trimming removed 3 bases from V and 2 bases from J, with 7 bases in between. CDR3 amino acids: CASSFSRTNEKLFF. DNA for the CDR3: TGTGCCAGCAGCTTTTCCCGCACTAATGAAAAACTGTTTTTT.

This clonotype was found many times. This sequence joins TRBV2 and TRBJ2-3, with 9 bases fitting TRBD2. This CDR3 comprises 16 residues. Per the germline V gene, CDR1 is SNHLY and CDR2 is FYNNEI. V was pared by 6 bases and J by 2 bases, with 9 bases of the junction left unmatched. The CDR3, as DNA: TGTGCCAGCAGCGACTGGACTAGCGAGACCACAGATACGCAGTATTTT. Protein sequence: CASSDWTSETTDTQYF.

Concerning this clonotype: A much bigger clone sits one base away, suggesting this may be a read error. The V and J genes are TRBV9 and TRBJ1-1, with no clear D. This CDR3 is 14 amino acids long. V was shortened by 6 bases and J by 6 bases, with 18 bases between the two germline ends. Per germline, CDR1 SGDLS and CDR2 YYNGEE. CDR3 nucleotides: TGTGCCAGCACCCCCCTCCGGCAGATACCTGAAGCTTTCTTT. Its translation is CASTPLRQIPEAFF.

This clonotype was recorded a few times. The chain is built from TRBV27 and TRBJ2-7; the D gene could be TRBD1 or TRBD2 (5 bases each). Trimming cost V 4 bases and J 5 bases, with 15 bases left between them. The CDR3 covers 14 residues. Germline CDR1 MNHEY, CDR2 SMNVEV (reference sequence). In DNA form, the CDR3 reads TGTGCCAGCAGTTCCGGGACCCGATTCGACGAGCAGTACTTC. This encodes CASSSGTRFDEQYF.

The J gene is TRBJ2-7, the V gene TRBV7-8; D unresolved. The germline V gene encodes CDR1 SGHVS and CDR2 FQNEAQ. This CDR3 contains 15 residues. Trimming took off 2 bases at V and 9 bases at J, with 20 bases between the two ends. The CDR3, as DNA: TGTGCCAGCAGCTTATATCAGCTAGGCCCGAACGCGCAGTACTTC. Amino acid sequence: CASSLYQLGPNAQYF. Full variable domain (outside the CDR3, taken from reference TRBV7-8 and TRBJ2-7): GAGVSQSPRYKVAKRGQDVALRCDPISGHVSLFWYQQALGQGPEFLTYFQNEAQLDKSGLPSDRFFAERPEGSVSTLKIQRTQQEDSAVYLCASSLYQLGPNAQYFGPGTRLTVT.

This clonotype was counted at least ten times. The V gene is TRBV6-5, the J gene TRBJ1-1; D may be TRBD1 (5 bases). In germline, CDR1 is MNHEY, CDR2 SVGAGI. V lost 0 bases to trimming and J lost 2 bases, with 13 bases between them. The CDR3 has 16 amino acids. The CDR3 sequence: CASSYSPPGSNTEAFF. The CDR3 coding sequence is TGTGCCAGCAGTTACTCGCCTCCAGGGAGCAACACTGAAGCTTTCTTT.

This clonotype appeared many times. This chain uses TRBV7-9 with TRBJ2-3; D not certain. Per the germline V gene, CDR1 is SEHNR and CDR2 is FQNEAQ (reference sequence). The CDR3 is 10 amino acids. Trimming left V 11 bases short and J 6 bases short, with 9 bases between. The CDR3 nucleotides are TGTGCCTATGAGAGCGATACGCAGTATTTT. Its protein product is CAYESDTQYF.

This chain connects TRBV5-4 to TRBJ1-1, with TRBD1 identical over 9 bases. This CDR3 region has 14 residues. The junction had 8 bases not matched to a gene; V was cut back by 5 bases and J by 6 bases. The germline gives CDR1 SGHNT, CDR2 YYREEE (reference sequence). The CDR3 region is CASSPRDREAEAFF. The CDR3 DNA sequence: TGTGCCAGCAGTCCCCGGGACAGGGAGGCTGAAGCTTTCTTT.

This clonotype was recorded many times. CDR3 bases: TGCGCCAGCAAACAGCAGGGGGACCCCACAGATACGCAGTATTTT. Translated, it gives CASKQQGDPTDTQYF. The chain is built from TRBV4-3 and TRBJ2-3; 7 bases agree with TRBD1. The V gene's germline CDR1 is LGHNA and CDR2 YSLEER. With V trimmed by 7 bases and J by 2 bases, 9 bases remained unmatched. This CDR3 is built from 15 residues.

This chain joins TRBV12-5 and TRBJ2-1, with 8 bases matching TRBD1. Germline V gene lookup returns CDR1 LGHNT and CDR2 FRNRAP. CDR3 length: 14 amino acids. Trimming took 5 bases from V and 7 from J; bases not matched to a gene: 7. This CDR3 is CASGPSDRANEQFF. The CDR3, as DNA: TGTGCTAGTGGTCCATCGGACAGGGCAAATGAGCAGTTCTTC.

This clonotype was recorded at least ten times. The DNA for the CDR3 is TGTGCCAGCAGTGAAGTCTACACTGAAGCTTTCTTT. The encoded protein is CASSEVYTEAFF. The V and J genes are TRBV2 and TRBJ1-1; D not certain. Germline-derived CDR1 and CDR2 are SNHLY and FYNNEI. The CDR3 sequence is 12 residues long. V was cut by 1 base and J by 3 bases, with 3 bases left in between.

At least ten counts were recorded for this clonotype. The J gene is TRBJ1-3, the V gene TRBV15, with no clear D. Trimming took 8 bases from V and 0 from J, leaving 8 bases between them. This CDR3 is 13 amino acids long. CDR1 is LNHNV, CDR2 YYDKDF, per germline (reference sequence). The chain's CDR3 is CATSPGSGNTIYF. CDR3 DNA sequence: TGTGCCACCTCTCCCGGCTCTGGAAACACCATATATTTT.